This entry lists 28 T cell receptor beta chains sequenced from one sample in a study of neoadjuvant anti-PD-1 for oral cavity cancer. Clones were read by immunoSEQ multiplex PCR, and TCRdb kept only the in-frame ones, dropping some. Of 6,500 to 8,000 clones listed, about 79% were seen once; the top ten hold roughly 3.5%. Sequencing used PBMCs, obtained before nivolumab (anti-PD-1) treatment. The receptors stem from a person aged 40-85 years with oral cavity squamous cell carcinoma.

This sequence joins TRBV7-2 and TRBJ2-3; D is undetermined. V was pared by 8 bases and J by 4 bases, with 10 bases between. CDR1 is SGHTA and CDR2 is FQGNSA in the germline V gene. The CDR3 contains 12 residues. The CDR3 loop is CASGPFADTQYF. CDR3 DNA sequence: TGTGCCAGCGGACCGTTTGCAGATACGCAGTATTTT.

In DNA, the CDR3 is TGTGCCAGCTCACCGCTACAGGGGGTTTTCTCTGAAGCTTTCTTT. It specifies CASSPLQGVFSEAFF. The rearrangement uses TRBV18 and TRBJ1-1, with 8 positions matching TRBD1. CDR1 KGHSH and CDR2 LQKENI come from the germline V gene. CDR3 length equals 15 residues. V was clipped by 3 bases and J by 6 bases; unmatched bases: 9.

CDR3 sequence reads: CASSLAVGAGGELFF. In DNA, the CDR3 is TGTGCCAGCAGCTTAGCGGTCGGGGCCGGCGGGGAGCTGTTTTTT. The rearrangement uses TRBV7-2 and TRBJ2-2; either TRBD1 or TRBD2 may supply D (5 bases each). The CDR3 has 15 residues. Germline V gene sequence: CDR1 SGHTA, CDR2 FQGNSA. Trimming shortened V by 0 bases and J by 7 bases, and 12 bases separated the two germline ends.

The V and J genes are TRBV2 and TRBJ2-5; 8 bases match TRBD1. The ends lost 1 base at V and 4 bases at J; junction bases unmatched: 11. Germline V gene lookup returns CDR1 SNHLY and CDR2 FYNNEI. CDR3 length: 17 amino acids. The CDR3 sequence is CASSEVGRGRFAETQYF. DNA for the CDR3: TGTGCCAGCAGTGAAGTTGGCAGGGGGCGATTTGCAGAGACCCAGTACTTC.

The chain carries TRBV6-5 and TRBJ2-1; 7 nucleotides line up with TRBD1. The V segment lost 5 bases and the J segment 3 bases; nucleotides outside the gene matches: 4. The CDR3 contains 14 residues. Germline lookup yields CDR1 MNHEY and CDR2 SVGAGI. The CDR3 bases are TGTGCCAGCAGTCTCAACAGGGGCTACAATGAGCAGTTCTTC. Translating gives CASSLNRGYNEQFF.

For the CDR3, the DNA is TGTGCCAGCAGCTTAGGCGAAGGGGGGTCCTACGAGCAGTACTTC. Its protein product is CASSLGEGGSYEQYF. The chain joins TRBV7-9 to TRBJ2-7, with D perhaps TRBD1 or TRBD2 (6 bases each). The CDR3 is 15 amino acids. Trimming took 1 base from V and 1 from J, leaving 11 bases between them. Germline assignment: CDR1 SEHNR and CDR2 FQNEAQ (reference sequence). Full variable domain (missing parts from reference TRBV7-9 and TRBJ2-7): DTGVSQNPRHKITKRGQNVTFRCDPISEHNRLYWYRQTLGQGPEFLTYFQNEAQLEKSRLLSDRFSAERPKGSFSTLEIQRTEQGDSAMYLCASSLGEGGSYEQYFGPGTRLTVT.

The rearrangement joins TRBV5-5 to TRBJ1-4; TRBD1 matches 10 bases. V was clipped by 6 bases and J by 6 bases; unmatched bases: 11. CDR3 length: 16 residues. CDR1 and CDR2 (germline): SGHKS, YYEKEE (reference sequence). DNA of the CDR3: TGTGCCAGCACCATTTTTTCCGGGACAGGGGATGAAAAACTGTTTTTT. Protein: CASTIFSGTGDEKLFF.

CDR3 bases: TGCGCCAGCAGCTTGGGGGGGACCTACGAGCAGTACTTC. Translated: CASSLGGTYEQYF. The chain recombines TRBV5-1 with TRBJ2-7, with D perhaps given as TRBD1 or TRBD2 (5 bases each). CDR1 and CDR2 from the germline V gene are SGHRS and YFSETQ. With 0 bases removed from V and 2 bases from J, the gap between germline ends came to 6 bases. The CDR3 has 13 residues.

CDR3 coding DNA: TGTGCCAGCAGCTTACAAGGAAGCGATGGCTACACCTTC. Translation gives CASSLQGSDGYTF. The chain carries TRBV7-2 and TRBJ1-2; D unclear. Per germline, CDR1 SGHTA and CDR2 FQGNSA. V shed 2 bases and J shed 6 bases, with 10 bases lying between them. This CDR3 is 13 amino acids long.

The rearrangement joins TRBV12-1 to TRBJ1-4. TRBV12-1 is given as a pseudogene. The CDR3 has 21 amino acids. DNA for the CDR3: TGTGCCAGCAGCTTTGCCTTTTCTAGCGAGGGGGACGGGGTGACTAATGAAAAACTGTTTTTT. This translates into CASSFAFSSEGDGVTNEKLFF.

The V gene is TRBV6-1, the J gene TRBJ2-3, with D unclear. Germline values: CDR1 MNHNS, CDR2 SASEGT. CDR3 size: 15 residues. V lost 10 bases and J lost 4, with 21 bases in between. The CDR3 region is CATSLNSEIPDTQYF. The CDR3 DNA follows: TGTGCCACCTCACTCAACAGTGAAATCCCAGATACGCAGTATTTT.

The count of this clone is one. The chain recombines TRBV9 with TRBJ2-7; D unresolved. Per the germline V gene, CDR1 is SGDLS and CDR2 is YYNGEE. Trimming removed 0 bases at V and 1 base at J, with 8 bases between. The CDR3 has 14 residues. CDR3 in amino acids: CASSVETGSYEQYF. The CDR3, as DNA: TGTGCCAGCAGCGTAGAGACTGGGTCCTACGAGCAGTACTTC.

The chain combines TRBV19 with TRBJ2-3; 10 bases map to TRBD2. Germline V gives CDR1 LNHDA, CDR2 SQIVND (reference sequence). The length of the CDR3 is 16 residues. J lost 1 base, V lost 3 bases, and 4 bases had no gene match. The CDR3 is CASSIRTSGGTDTQYF. The CDR3 region has the DNA TGTGCCAGTAGTATCCGGACTAGCGGAGGCACAGATACGCAGTATTTT.

The chain uses TRBV18 and TRBJ2-5; the D gene is possibly TRBD2 (6 bases). The CDR3 spans 13 residues. V shed 6 bases and J shed 2 bases, with 10 bases lying between them. Germline CDR1 reads KGHSH; CDR2 reads LQKENI. CDR3 DNA sequence: TGTGCCAGCTCTCCCGGGAGTCAAGAGACCCAGTACTTC. It specifies CASSPGSQETQYF.

The chain carries TRBV6-5 and TRBJ2-5; D not resolved. The V end was cut by 0 bases, the J end by 5 bases, with 13 bases between. Germline CDR1 MNHEY, CDR2 SVGAGI. The CDR3 has 15 residues. Here the CDR3 DNA reads TGTGCCAGCAGTTACTCGTTCCGGGCAGATGAGACCCAGTACTTC. It codes for CASSYSFRADETQYF.

The chain employs TRBV4-2 and TRBJ1-2; D is possibly TRBD1 (5 bases). Trimming took off 0 bases at V and 8 bases at J, with 10 bases between the two ends. Germline V CDR1 and CDR2: LGHNA, YNFKEQ. The CDR3 is 13 residues long. CDR3 sequence: CASSQDRRGGYTF. The DNA of the CDR3 is TGTGCCAGCAGCCAAGATAGGCGGGGGGGCTACACCTTC.

This chain uses TRBV13 with TRBJ2-2; no clear D. Germline CDR1 reads PRHDT; CDR2 reads FYEKMQ (reference sequence). V lost 0 bases and J lost 0, with 14 bases in between. This CDR3 has 18 residues. The CDR3 nucleotides are TGTGCCAGCAGCTTAGGATCGCGGCAGGCCACGAACACCGGGGAGCTGTTTTTT. Translating it yields CASSLGSRQATNTGELFF.

This chain connects TRBV5-1 to TRBJ2-5, with a tentative D call TRBD1 (6 bases). This CDR3 contains 14 residues. The germline V and J ends were trimmed by 4 bases and 1 base, with 11 bases remaining between them. Germline-derived CDR1 and CDR2 are SGHRS and YFSETQ. The CDR3 DNA reads as TGCGCCAGCAGCCCTCAGGGGTTCCAAGAGACCCAGTACTTC. The encoded protein is CASSPQGFQETQYF.

CDR3 loop: CASSPAYEQYF. CDR3 nucleotides: TGTGCCAGCAGTCCTGCCTACGAGCAGTACTTC. This rearrangement joins TRBV25-1 to TRBJ2-7; D remains unclear. V lost 5 bases to trimming and J lost 2 bases, with 4 bases between them. Germline loops: CDR1 MGHDK, CDR2 SYGVNS. CDR3 length: 11 residues.

The chain employs TRBV6-4 and TRBJ2-3; D not resolved. CDR1 is MRHNA, CDR2 SNTAGT, per germline. This CDR3 contains 14 residues. Trimming left V 7 bases short and J 2 bases short, with 13 bases between. The CDR3 DNA sequence: TGTGCCAGCAAGGAAACAGTAAACACAGATACGCAGTATTTT. Translating it yields CASKETVNTDTQYF.

DNA for the CDR3: TGTGCCAGCAGCACCGGGACAGGGGCTTTTGGCTACACCTTC. Encoded protein: CASSTGTGAFGYTF. The gene calls are TRBV9 and TRBJ1-2; 10 positions agree with TRBD1. This CDR3 is built from 14 residues. The germline CDR1 and CDR2 sequences are SGDLS and YYNGEE. The ends lost 4 bases at V and 7 bases at J; junction bases unmatched: 7.

The chain is built from TRBV7-9 and TRBJ2-1; 10 bases fit TRBD2. The CDR3 totals 15 residues. Germline V gene lookup returns CDR1 SEHNR and CDR2 FQNEAQ (reference sequence). The V and J ends lost 5 bases and 7 bases, in that order; junction bases with no gene match: 8. This chain's CDR3 is CASSPGLAGVNEQFF. The CDR3 DNA sequence: TGTGCCAGCAGCCCAGGGCTAGCGGGGGTGAATGAGCAGTTCTTC. Filled out from reference TRBV7-9 and TRBJ2-1, the complete variable domain reads DTGVSQNPRHKITKRGQNVTFRCDPISEHNRLYWYRQTLGQGPEFLTYFQNEAQLEKSRLLSDRFSAERPKGSFSTLEIQRTEQGDSAMYLCASSPGLAGVNEQFFGPGTRLTVL.

DNA for the CDR3: TGTGCCAGCAGCTTGGGGGGACAGAACACTGAAGCTTTCTTT. Amino acids: CASSLGGQNTEAFF. The chain joins TRBV5-6 to TRBJ1-1, with a possible D match to TRBD1 (6 bases). Germline V lookup: CDR1 SGHDT, CDR2 YYEEEE. V gave up 0 bases and J gave up 1 base, with 7 bases separating them. The CDR3 extends over 14 amino acids. Variable domain in full (rest from reference TRBV5-6 and TRBJ1-1): DAGVTQSPTHLIKTRGQQVTLRCSPKSGHDTVSWYQQALGQGPQFIFQYYEEEERQRGNFPDRFSGHQFPNYSSELNVNALLLGDSALYLCASSLGGQNTEAFFGQGTRLTVV.

The rearrangement links TRBV4-3 to TRBJ2-2; perhaps TRBD2 as D (5 bases). Trimming took off 4 bases at V and 5 bases at J, with 11 bases between the two ends. Germline values: CDR1 LGHNA, CDR2 YSLEER. This CDR3 contains 14 residues. CDR3 amino acids: CASSPTGKTGELFF. The CDR3 DNA reads TGCGCCAGCAGCCCGACGGGGAAGACCGGGGAGCTGTTTTTT.

This chain links TRBV6-1 with TRBJ1-1; D call uncertain. In germline, CDR1 is MNHNS, CDR2 SASEGT. This CDR3 has 15 residues. With 3 bases removed from V and 1 base from J, the gap between germline ends came to 12 bases. The CDR3 sequence: CASSDPVGRNTEAFF. Here the CDR3 DNA reads TGTGCCAGCAGTGACCCGGTAGGGCGGAACACTGAAGCTTTCTTT.

This clone was found once. The chain is built from TRBV10-3 and TRBJ1-3; D perhaps matches TRBD1 (6 bases). The CDR3 sequence is 15 residues long. Germline CDR1 ENHRY, CDR2 SYGVKD. The ends were cut back, 6 bases at V and 7 bases at J, with 19 bases in the middle. This CDR3 is CAIREDSGGRNTIYF. As DNA, the CDR3 is TGTGCCATCAGGGAGGACAGCGGGGGCAGGAACACCATATATTTT.

The V and J genes are TRBV25-1 and TRBJ1-1; D unclear. Germline values: CDR1 MGHDK, CDR2 SYGVNS. There are 14 residues in the CDR3. V was pared by 6 bases and J by 5 bases, with 16 bases between. CDR3 sequence (DNA): TGTGCCAGCAGCGACCCCCGGGATCCGACTGAAGCTTTCTTT. It translates to CASSDPRDPTEAFF.

The chain carries TRBV5-1 and TRBJ1-4, with D unclear. V was trimmed by 4 bases and J by 3 bases, leaving 10 bases between them. This CDR3 comprises 14 residues. Germline CDR1 is SGHRS and CDR2 is YFSETQ. This CDR3 is CASSPDPANEKLFF. The CDR3 bases are TGCGCCAGCAGCCCAGACCCTGCTAATGAAAAACTGTTTTTT.